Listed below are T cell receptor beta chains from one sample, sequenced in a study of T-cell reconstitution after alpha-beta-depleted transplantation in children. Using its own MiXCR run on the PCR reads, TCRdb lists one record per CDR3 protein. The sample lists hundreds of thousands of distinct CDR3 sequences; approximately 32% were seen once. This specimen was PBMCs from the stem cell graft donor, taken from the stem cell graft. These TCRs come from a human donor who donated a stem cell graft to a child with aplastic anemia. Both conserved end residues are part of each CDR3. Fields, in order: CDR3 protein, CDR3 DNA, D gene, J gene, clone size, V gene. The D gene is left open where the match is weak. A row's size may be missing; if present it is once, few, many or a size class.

CASSYKGPRQGTVSYEQYF,TGTGCCAGCAGTTACAAGGGACCCCGACAGGGGACCGTATCCTACGAGCAGTACTTC,TRBD1,TRBJ2-7,few,TRBV6-5
CARDRNQPQHF,TGTGCCAGGGACAGAAATCAGCCCCAGCATTTT,.,TRBJ1-5,few,TRBV7-2
CASGPNWGTSGRDTQYF,TGTGCCAGCGGACCGAACTGGGGAACTAGCGGGAGAGATACGCAGTATTTT,TRBD2,TRBJ2-3,few,TRBV7-2
CASSAGAYGYTF,TGTGCCAGCAGCGCCGGGGCCTATGGCTACACCTTC,.,TRBJ1-2,.,TRBV7-9
CASSIPPSNTEAFF,TGTGCCAGTAGTATACCACCATCGAACACTGAAGCTTTCTTT,.,TRBJ1-1,.,TRBV19
CSVDRDTGQYF,TGCAGCGTGGACAGGGATACAGGGCAGTACTTC,TRBD1,TRBJ2-7,few,TRBV29-1
CASSLSQGMQYEKLFF,TGCGCCAGCAGCTTAAGCCAGGGAATGCAGTATGAAAAACTGTTTTTT,.,TRBJ1-4,few,TRBV5-1
CASRDGAGGIYYNEQFF,TGTGCCAGCAGGGACGGAGCGGGAGGGATATATTACAATGAGCAGTTCTTC,TRBD2,TRBJ2-1,.,TRBV12-3/TRBV12-4
CASSLLGQGAFNTEAFF,TGTGCCAGCAGCTTGTTAGGACAGGGGGCTTTTAACACTGAAGCTTTCTTT,TRBD1,TRBJ1-1,.,TRBV5-6
CASSTNYGTRVRYNEQFF,TGTGCCAGCAGTACGAACTATGGCACCAGGGTAAGGTACAATGAGCAGTTCTTC,.,TRBJ2-1,.,TRBV27
CASSLSDPRGTEAFF,TGTGCCAGCAGTTTATCGGACCCAAGAGGGACTGAAGCTTTCTTT,.,TRBJ1-1,few,TRBV27
CASSLSWQQETQYF,TGTGCCAGCAGTTTATCGTGGCAGCAAGAGACCCAGTACTTC,.,TRBJ2-5,few,TRBV27
CASRTGGGETQYF,TGTGCCAGCAGGACAGGGGGCGGAGAGACCCAGTACTTC,TRBD1,TRBJ2-5,many,TRBV6-6
CASSQDPGQTGTLSYNEQFF,TGCGCCAGCAGCCAAGATCCGGGGCAGACCGGGACTCTCTCCTACAATGAGCAGTTCTTC,.,TRBJ2-1,.,TRBV4-3
CASSQGSGSRGDGYTF,TGCGCCAGCAGCCAAGGGTCTGGGTCCAGAGGCGATGGCTACACCTTC,.,TRBJ1-2,few,TRBV4-3
CATSDGGGRTKNIQYF,TGTGCCACCAGTGACGGCGGGGGAAGAACCAAAAACATTCAGTACTTC,TRBD2,TRBJ2-4,.,TRBV24-1
CASSQSPRQTGANVLTF,TGCGCCAGCAGCCAATCCCCAAGACAGACTGGGGCCAACGTCCTGACTTTC,.,TRBJ2-6,.,TRBV4-3
CASSSAGTSGATQYF,TGCGCCAGCAGCTCCGCCGGGACTAGCGGTGCTACGCAGTATTTT,TRBD2,TRBJ2-3,.,TRBV5-1
CASSQGQENEQYF,TGTGCCAGCAGCCAAGGACAGGAGAACGAGCAGTACTTC,.,TRBJ2-7,.,TRBV3-1
CASSFGGATNEKLFF,TGTGCCAGCTCCTTCGGCGGAGCAACTAATGAAAAACTGTTTTTT,.,TRBJ1-4,few,TRBV12-3/TRBV12-4
CASSYLAANNEQFF,TGTGCCAGCAGTTACCTGGCAGCAAACAATGAGCAGTTCTTC,.,TRBJ2-1,.,TRBV6-2/TRBV6-3
CSVEGSTNEKLFF,TGCAGCGTTGAAGGATCAACTAATGAAAAACTGTTTTTT,.,TRBJ1-4,.,TRBV29-1
CATSESVDTQYF,TGTGCCACCAGTGAGTCAGTGGATACGCAGTATTTT,.,TRBJ2-3,.,TRBV24-1
CASSNRGRGPDTQYF,TGTGCCAGCAGTAACAGGGGGCGCGGGCCAGATACGCAGTATTTT,TRBD1,TRBJ2-3,few,TRBV6-5
CSATDETQYF,TGCAGTGCCACTGACGAGACCCAGTACTTC,.,TRBJ2-5,.,TRBV20-1
CASSSPGGDEQYF,TGTGCCAGCTCAAGCCCAGGGGGCGACGAGCAGTACTTC,TRBD1,TRBJ2-7,.,TRBV18
CAWSRAVAHLTDTQYF,TGTGCCTGGAGCCGCGCGGTTGCTCATCTCACAGATACGCAGTATTTT,.,TRBJ2-3,.,TRBV30
CASSLTREQETQYF,TGTGCCAGCAGCCTTACCCGGGAACAAGAGACCCAGTACTTC,.,TRBJ2-5,.,TRBV7-8